This T cell receptor (beta chain) was documented in a study of PD-1 blockade in classical Hodgkin lymphoma. At the level of the study: Nivolumab was administered to patients intravenously at 3 mg/kg every 2 weeks. Study outcomes and limitations: Relapsed/refractory patients reportedly had the lowest baseline TCR diversity, below newly diagnosed patients, who were below healthy donors. Exclusion covered patients beginning nivolumab under 1 year post-ASCT.

Clones were sequenced by immunoSEQ multiplex PCR, and TCRdb holds only the in-frame ones, with some missing. Of some 40,000 clones listed, 69% are singletons. Every patient was affected by relapse after autologous stem cell transplantation, while exposure to brentuximab vedotin was not uniform. Between the trimmed V and J ends, which lost 6 bases and 5 bases, there was a span of 14 bases. This CDR3 region has 14 residues. Germline CDR1 is MNHEY and CDR2 is SVGAGI. About this clone itself: Its specificity is not known.

The sequence was collected from a human donor with classical Hodgkin lymphoma. The source was peripheral blood mononuclear cells (PBMCs), collected before the second cycle of nivolumab. The gene calls are TRBV6-5 and TRBJ1-3; tentative D call: TRBD1 (5 bases). DNA for the CDR3: TGTGCCAGCAGGCCTCACGGGGCTAGAAACACCATATATTTT. Protein sequence: CASRPHGARNTIYF.